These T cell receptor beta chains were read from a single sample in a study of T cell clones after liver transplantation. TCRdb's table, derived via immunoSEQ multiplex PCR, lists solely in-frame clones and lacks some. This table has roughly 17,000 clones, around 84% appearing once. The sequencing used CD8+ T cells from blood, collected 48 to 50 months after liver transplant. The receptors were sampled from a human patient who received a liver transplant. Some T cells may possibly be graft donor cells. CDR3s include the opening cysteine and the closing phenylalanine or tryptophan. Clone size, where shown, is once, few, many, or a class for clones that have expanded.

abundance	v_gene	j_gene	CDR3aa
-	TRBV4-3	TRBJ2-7	CASSQVPSSSYEQYF
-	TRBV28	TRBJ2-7	CASSLSLGTSVAYEQYF
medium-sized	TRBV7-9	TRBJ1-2	CASSLVEGGVGYTF
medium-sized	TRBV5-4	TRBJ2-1	CASSSTDRGLNEQFF
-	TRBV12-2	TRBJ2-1	CASRLGVWANEQFF
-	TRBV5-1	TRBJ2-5	CASSFEAGPQETQYF
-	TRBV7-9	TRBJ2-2	CASSLPWSTAGELFF
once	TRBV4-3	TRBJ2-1	CASSQDTSGKGEQFF
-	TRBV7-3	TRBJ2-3	CASSPVGTSGTLTDTQYF
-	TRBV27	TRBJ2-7	CASSTDRDNYEQYF
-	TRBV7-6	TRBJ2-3	CASSLGGGVTDTQYF
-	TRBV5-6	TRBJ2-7	CASHRDRGHEQYF
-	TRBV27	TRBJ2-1	CASSFVDRSGDEQFF
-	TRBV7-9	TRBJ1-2	CASSLDRGRANYGYTF
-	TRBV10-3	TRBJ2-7	CAISPSSGRASYEQYF
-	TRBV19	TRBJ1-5	CASSGGGTNQPQHF
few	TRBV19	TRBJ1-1	CASRTGLMRAFF
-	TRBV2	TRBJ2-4	CASSEGEAKNIQYF
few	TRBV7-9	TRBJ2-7	CASSAAYRSGEQYF
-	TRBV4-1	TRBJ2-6	CASSHLGGTGANVLTF
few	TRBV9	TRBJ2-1	CASSVDGGAFEQFF
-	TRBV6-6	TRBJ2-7	CASRTGYEQYF
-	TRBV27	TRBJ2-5	CASSQKPVRETQYF
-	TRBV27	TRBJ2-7	CASSLTGDHLYEQYF
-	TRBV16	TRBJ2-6	CASSHQTGTVSSGANVLTF
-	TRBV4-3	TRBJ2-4	CASSQGGHIQYF
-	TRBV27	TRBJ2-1	CASSPGDRWEQFF
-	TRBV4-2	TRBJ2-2	CASSQDKETGELFF
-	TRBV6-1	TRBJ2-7	CASNGPRGPYEQYF
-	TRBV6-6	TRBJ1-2	CASTLQGGGYGYTF
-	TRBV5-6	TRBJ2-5	CASSLDRGWETQYF
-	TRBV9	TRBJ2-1	CASSGTSSYNEQFF
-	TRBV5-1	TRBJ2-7	CASSSGTSVYEQYF
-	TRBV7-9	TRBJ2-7	CASRGGALSEQYF
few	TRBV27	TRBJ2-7	CASSFGRDPYEQYF
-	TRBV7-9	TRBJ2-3	CASSLSLAGDTDTQYF
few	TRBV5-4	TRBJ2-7	CAASVPYEQYF
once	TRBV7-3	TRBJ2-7	CASSLGSSPYEQYF
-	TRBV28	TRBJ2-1	CASRLRGLRSNEQFF
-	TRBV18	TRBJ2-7	CASSGGSGSSYEQYF
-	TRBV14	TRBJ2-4	CASSLRTTRLENIQYF
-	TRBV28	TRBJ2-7	CASSITWGLADPYEQYF
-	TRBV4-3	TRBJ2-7	CASSQGSRTYEQYF
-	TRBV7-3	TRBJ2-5	CASSPTGLAQETQYF
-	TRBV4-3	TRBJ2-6	CASSQDGRSGANVLTF
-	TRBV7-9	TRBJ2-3	CASSFSSADTQYF
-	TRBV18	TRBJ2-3	CASSLDTQYF
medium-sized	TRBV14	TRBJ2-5	CASSSTGQGLETQYF
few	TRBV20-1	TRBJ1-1	CSETGTTEAFF
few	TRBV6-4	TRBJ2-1	CASRAAPPTEADNEQFF
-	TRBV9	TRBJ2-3	CASSGEGDTQYF